The 2 T cell receptor beta chains given below trace back to one sample, sequenced in a study of graft-versus-host responses after intestinal transplantation. Some clones are missing from TCRdb's copy, which holds only in-frame ones; the method was immunoSEQ multiplex PCR. The table records 4,600 or so clones, about 25% of them present only once. Sequenced here: alloreactive CD4+ T cells from a mixed lymphocyte reaction culture, sampled before intestinal transplant. Described subset: CFSE-low proliferating T cells sorted from approximately 6-day pre-transplant mixed lymphocyte reaction (GvH or HvG direction). The receptors come from a human patient who received an intestinal transplant.

On this clone itself: The sample carries other DNA sequences with the same CDR3. V gene TRBV29-1 combines with J gene TRBJ2-4; D is perhaps TRBD1 or TRBD2 (6 bases each). Germline lookup yields CDR1 SQVTM and CDR2 ANQGSEA. This CDR3 has 9 residues. CDR3: CLPGAREYF. In nucleotides, the CDR3 is TGCCTCCCGGGGGCGCGGGAGTACTTC.

V usage is TRBV4-2 and J usage is TRBJ1-5; TRBD1 matches at 8 bases. The V gene's germline CDR1 is LGHNA and CDR2 YNFKEQ. V was pared by 1 base and J by 2 bases, with 1 base of the junction left unmatched. CDR3 length: 15 amino acids. CDR3 DNA sequence: TGTGCCAGCAGCCAAGCGGACAGGGGCAATCAGCCCCAGCATTTT. It specifies CASSQADRGNQPQHF.